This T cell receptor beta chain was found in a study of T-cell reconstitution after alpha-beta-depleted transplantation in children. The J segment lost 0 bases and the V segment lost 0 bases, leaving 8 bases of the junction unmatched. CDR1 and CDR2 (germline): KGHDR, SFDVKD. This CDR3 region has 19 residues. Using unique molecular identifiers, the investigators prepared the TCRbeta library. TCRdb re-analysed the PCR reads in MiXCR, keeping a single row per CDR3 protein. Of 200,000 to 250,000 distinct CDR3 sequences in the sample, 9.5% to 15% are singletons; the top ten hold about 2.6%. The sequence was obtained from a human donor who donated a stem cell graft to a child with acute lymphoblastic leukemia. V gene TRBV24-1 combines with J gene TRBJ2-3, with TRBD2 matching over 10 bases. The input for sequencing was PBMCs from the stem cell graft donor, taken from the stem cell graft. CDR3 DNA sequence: TGTGCCACCAGTGATTTGGAAATAGCGGGGGGTCGAAGCACAGATACGCAGTATTTT. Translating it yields CATSDLEIAGGRSTDTQYF.